This section outlines one TCR beta chain sequence together with its context. Mismatch with germline at one junction end may stem from a read error. Time point given: sample taken at primary tumor resection. Without sorting, whole RNA was sequenced from tumor, nontumor lung or frozen PBMC. The data derive from a study of spatial heterogeneity in lung cancer. The wider study: Each distinct TCR and UMI combination averaged more than ten appearances in raw reads.

Every molecule of TCR cDNA had its own unique molecular identifier. TCRdb processed the 5' RACE reads anew with MiXCR; each CDR3 protein has one entry. The table shows around 15,000 distinct CDR3 sequences, with 7.9% occurring only once. Material: PBMCs, obtained at surgery. The receptor comes from a female donor with early-stage non-small cell lung cancer.

The CDR3, as DNA: TGTGCCAGCACTGAAGCTTTCTTT. It translates to CASTEAFF. This chain joins TRBV6-1 and TRBJ1-1; no clear D gene. The CDR3 spans 8 residues. Germline CDR1 and CDR2: MNHNS and SASEGT.